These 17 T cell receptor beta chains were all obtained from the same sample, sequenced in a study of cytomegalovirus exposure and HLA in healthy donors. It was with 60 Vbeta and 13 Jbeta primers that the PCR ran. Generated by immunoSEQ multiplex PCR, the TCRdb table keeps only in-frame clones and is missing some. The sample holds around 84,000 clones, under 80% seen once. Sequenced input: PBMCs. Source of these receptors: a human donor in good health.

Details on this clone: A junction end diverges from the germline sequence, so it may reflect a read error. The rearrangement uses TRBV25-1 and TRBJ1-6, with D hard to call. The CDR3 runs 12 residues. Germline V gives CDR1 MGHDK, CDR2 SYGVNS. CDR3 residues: CASSEYQSPLNF. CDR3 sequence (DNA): TGTGCCAGCAGTGAATATCAGTCACCCCTCAACTTT.

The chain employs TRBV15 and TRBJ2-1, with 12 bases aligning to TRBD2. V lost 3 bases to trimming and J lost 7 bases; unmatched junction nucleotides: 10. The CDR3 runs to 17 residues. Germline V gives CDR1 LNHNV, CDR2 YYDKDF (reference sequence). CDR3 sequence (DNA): TGTGCCACCAGCAGCACCTCGCTAGCGGGGGGGTTGAATGAGCAGTTCTTC. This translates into CATSSTSLAGGLNEQFF.

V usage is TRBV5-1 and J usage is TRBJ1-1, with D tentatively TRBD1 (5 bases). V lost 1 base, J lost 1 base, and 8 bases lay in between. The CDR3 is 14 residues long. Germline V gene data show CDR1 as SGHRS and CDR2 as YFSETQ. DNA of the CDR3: TGCGCCAGCAGCTTGTTACAGGCGAACACTGAAGCTTTCTTT. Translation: CASSLLQANTEAFF.

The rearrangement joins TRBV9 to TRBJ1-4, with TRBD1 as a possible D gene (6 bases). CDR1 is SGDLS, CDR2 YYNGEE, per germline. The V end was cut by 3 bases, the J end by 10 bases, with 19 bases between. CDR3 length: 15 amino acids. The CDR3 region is CASSGGQRPYPKLFF. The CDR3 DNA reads TGTGCCAGCAGCGGTGGACAGAGGCCCTATCCAAAACTGTTTTTT.

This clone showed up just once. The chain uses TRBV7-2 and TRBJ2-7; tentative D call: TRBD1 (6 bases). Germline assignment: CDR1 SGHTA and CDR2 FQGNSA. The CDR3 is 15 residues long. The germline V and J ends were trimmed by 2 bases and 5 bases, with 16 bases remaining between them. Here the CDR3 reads CASSLSAQGVDEQYF. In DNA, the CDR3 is TGTGCCAGCAGCTTATCCGCACAGGGAGTTGACGAGCAGTACTTC.

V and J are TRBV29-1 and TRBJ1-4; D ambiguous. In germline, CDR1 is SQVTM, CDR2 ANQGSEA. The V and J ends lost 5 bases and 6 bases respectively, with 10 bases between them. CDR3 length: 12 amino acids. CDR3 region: CSVYEPDEKLFF. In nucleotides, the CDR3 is TGCAGCGTTTATGAGCCGGATGAAAAACTGTTTTTT.

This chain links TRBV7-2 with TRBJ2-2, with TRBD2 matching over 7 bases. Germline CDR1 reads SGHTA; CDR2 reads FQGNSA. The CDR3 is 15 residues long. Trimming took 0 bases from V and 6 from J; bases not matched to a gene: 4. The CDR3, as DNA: TGTGCCAGCAGCTTAGCGCGGCGGGGGTCCGGGGAGCTGTTTTTT. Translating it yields CASSLARRGSGELFF.

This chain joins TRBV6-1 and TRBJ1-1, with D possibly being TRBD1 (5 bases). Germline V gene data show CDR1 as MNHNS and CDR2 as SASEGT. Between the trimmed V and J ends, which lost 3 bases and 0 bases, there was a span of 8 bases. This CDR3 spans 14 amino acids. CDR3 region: CASSDYRMNTEAFF. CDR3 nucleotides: TGTGCCAGCAGTGACTACAGGATGAACACTGAAGCTTTCTTT.

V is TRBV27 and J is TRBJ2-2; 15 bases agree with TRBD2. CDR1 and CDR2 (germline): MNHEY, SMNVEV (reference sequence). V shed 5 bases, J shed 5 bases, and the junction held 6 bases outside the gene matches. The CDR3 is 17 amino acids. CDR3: CASSPWTSGGVTGELFF. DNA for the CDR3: TGTGCCAGCAGTCCGTGGACTAGCGGGGGGGTGACCGGGGAGCTGTTTTTT.

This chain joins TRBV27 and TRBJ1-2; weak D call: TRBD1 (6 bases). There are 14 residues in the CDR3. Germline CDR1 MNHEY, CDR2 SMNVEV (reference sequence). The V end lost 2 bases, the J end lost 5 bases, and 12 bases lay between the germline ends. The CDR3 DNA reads TGTGCCAGCAGTTTAAAAGGGGGTTATTATGGCTACACCTTC. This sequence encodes CASSLKGGYYGYTF.

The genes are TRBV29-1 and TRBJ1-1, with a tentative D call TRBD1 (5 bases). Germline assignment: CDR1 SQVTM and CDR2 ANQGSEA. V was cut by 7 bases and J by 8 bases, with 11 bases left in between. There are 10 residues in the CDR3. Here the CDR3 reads CSGVRQEAFF. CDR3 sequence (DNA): TGCAGCGGTGTACGACAGGAAGCTTTCTTT.

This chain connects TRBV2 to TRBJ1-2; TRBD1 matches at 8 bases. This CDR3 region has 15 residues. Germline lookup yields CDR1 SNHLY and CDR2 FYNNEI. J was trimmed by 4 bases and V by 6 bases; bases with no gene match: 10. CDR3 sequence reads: CASSDTGGTGYGYTF. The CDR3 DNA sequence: TGTGCCAGCAGCGATACAGGGGGGACGGGCTATGGCTACACCTTC.

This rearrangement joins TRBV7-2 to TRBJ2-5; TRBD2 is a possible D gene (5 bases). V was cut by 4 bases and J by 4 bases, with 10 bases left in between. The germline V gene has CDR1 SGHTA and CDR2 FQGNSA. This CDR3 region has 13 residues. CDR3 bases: TGTGCCAGCAGCTACGACCGGGGAGAGACCCAGTACTTC. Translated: CASSYDRGETQYF.

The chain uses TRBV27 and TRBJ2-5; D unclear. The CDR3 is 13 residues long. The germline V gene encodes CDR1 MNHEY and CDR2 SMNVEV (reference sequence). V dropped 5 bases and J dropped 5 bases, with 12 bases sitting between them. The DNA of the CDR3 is TGTGCCAGCAGTCCTCTCCGTCGGGAGACCCAGTACTTC. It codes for CASSPLRRETQYF.

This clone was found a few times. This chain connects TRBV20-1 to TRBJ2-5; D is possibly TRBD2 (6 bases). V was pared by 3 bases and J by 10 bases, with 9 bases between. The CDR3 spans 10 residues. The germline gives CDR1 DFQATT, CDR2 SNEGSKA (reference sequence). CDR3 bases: TGCAGTGCTAGCTCCGGGGGCCAGTACTTC. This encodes CSASSGGQYF.

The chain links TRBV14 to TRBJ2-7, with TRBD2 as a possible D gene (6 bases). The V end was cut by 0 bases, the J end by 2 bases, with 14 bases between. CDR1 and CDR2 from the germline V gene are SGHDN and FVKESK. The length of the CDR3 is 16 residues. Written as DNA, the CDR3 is TGTGCCAGCAGCCAAGAGGGGGGTACTGGGGCCTACGAGCAGTACTTC. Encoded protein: CASSQEGGTGAYEQYF.

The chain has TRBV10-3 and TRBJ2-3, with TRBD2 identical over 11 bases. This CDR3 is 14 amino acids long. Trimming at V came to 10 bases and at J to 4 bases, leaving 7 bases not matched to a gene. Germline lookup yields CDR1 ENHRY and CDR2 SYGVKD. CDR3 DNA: TGTGCCACCAGGGATAGCGGGGGGGCAGATACGCAGTATTTT. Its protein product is CATRDSGGADTQYF.